This record looks at one T cell receptor beta chain sequence and its context. This sample was taken from a study of blood T cell repertoires in COVID-19. At the level of the study: Italy, Spain and the United States were the sources of the convalescent and acute COVID-19 samples.

Only in-frame clones appear in the TCRdb table, and some are missing; sequencing was by immunoSEQ multiplex PCR. The sample has approximately 75,000 clones, approximately 85% seen once; the top ten hold roughly 29%. The clonotype originates from a man in his forties or fifties with acute or convalescent COVID-19. The sequenced sample was peripheral blood.

CDR3 amino acids: CASSLYWDRGSLHF. The DNA of the CDR3 is TGTGCCAGCAGCTTATACTGGGACAGGGGCTCCCTCCACTTT. The chain joins TRBV11-2 to TRBJ1-6; 10 positions match TRBD1. Germline values: CDR1 SGHAT, CDR2 FQNNGV. The CDR3 sequence is 14 residues long. Germline trimming cut 2 bases from V and 14 bases from J; bases unmatched to any gene: 6.